The 20 T cell receptor beta chains reported below all come from one sample, sequenced in a study of blood T cells in healthy people across ages. Next came a second PCR, run for roughly 6 to 11 cycles, which used a sample-barcoded 5' primer along with a J-beta primer mix. TCRdb passed the 5' RACE reads through MiXCR, listing each CDR3 protein once. The sample includes around 1.5 million distinct CDR3 sequences, roughly 32% seen only once; the top ten take roughly 12%. Specimen: blood. The source is a woman in her twenties or thirties in good health.

This clonotype was seen just once. The chain recombines TRBV7-9 with TRBJ2-3; TRBD2 might be the D (5 bases). The CDR3 consists of 15 residues. Trimming pared 8 bases from V and 4 bases from J, leaving 19 bases between. Germline CDR1 SEHNR, CDR2 FQNEAQ (reference sequence). CDR3 in amino acids: CASSRAHSSADTQYF. The CDR3 DNA sequence: TGTGCCAGCTCGCGAGCCCATAGTAGCGCAGATACGCAGTATTTT.

The rearrangement joins TRBV24-1 to TRBJ2-1, with 11 bases fitting TRBD1. The germline gives CDR1 KGHDR, CDR2 SFDVKD. V lost 3 bases and J lost 8; bases outside the gene matches: 8. The CDR3 runs 16 residues. The CDR3 protein is CATSDPGQGAGYEQFF. CDR3 DNA: TGTGCCACCAGTGATCCCGGACAGGGGGCTGGTTATGAGCAGTTCTTC.

This clonotype was recorded many times. The chain has TRBV4-1 and TRBJ1-2, with TRBD1 matching 9 bases. The V gene end was trimmed by 8 bases and the J gene end by 8 bases; junction bases not matched to a gene: 6. Germline CDR1 MGHRA, CDR2 YSYEKL. CDR3 length equals 12 residues. CDR3 sequence (DNA): TGCGCCAGCGCTGGACAGGGGCTCGGCTACACCTTC. The encoded protein is CASAGQGLGYTF.

Ten or more counts support this clonotype. The rearrangement joins TRBV15 to TRBJ2-5; 9 nucleotides agree with TRBD1. Germline-derived CDR1 and CDR2 are LNHNV and YYDKDF (reference sequence). V lost 1 base, J lost 1 base, and 7 bases stayed unmatched. The CDR3 extends over 17 amino acids. The CDR3 protein is CATSRGQGDATQETQYF. The CDR3 nucleotides read TGTGCCACCAGCAGAGGACAGGGGGACGCCACCCAAGAGACCCAGTACTTC.

There are a few counts of this clonotype. The chain has TRBV12-3 or TRBV12-4 and TRBJ2-7; 7 bases map to TRBD1. This CDR3 is built from 15 residues. The V gene end was trimmed by 2 bases and the J gene end by 6 bases; junction bases not matched to a gene: 10. Here the CDR3 DNA reads TGTGCCAGCAGTTTATACCGGGACAGCCCGCCCGAGCAGTACTTC. This codes for CASSLYRDSPPEQYF.

This clonotype has more than one count but fewer than ten. The J gene is TRBJ2-7, the V gene TRBV7-2, with 7 bases identical to TRBD2. After removal of 1 base from V and 5 bases from J, the junction contained 11 bases not matched to a gene. The CDR3 is made up of 16 amino acids. CDR1 and CDR2 from the germline V gene are SGHTA and FQGNSA. The CDR3 reads CASSLGGGRLRNEQYF. CDR3 nucleotide sequence: TGTGCCAGCAGCTTAGGCGGCGGGAGACTGAGGAACGAGCAGTACTTC. The full variable domain, with the rest looked up from reference TRBV7-2 and TRBJ2-7, is GAGVSQSPSNKVTEKGKDVELRCDPISGHTALYWYRQSLGQGLEFLIYFQGNSAPDKSGLPSDRFSAERTGGSVSTLTIQRTQQEDSAVYLCASSLGGGRLRNEQYFGPGTRLTVT.

The chain has TRBV20-1 and TRBJ1-2; no clear D. V was shortened by 0 bases and J by 8 bases, with 13 bases between the two germline ends. Germline V gene data show CDR1 as DFQATT and CDR2 as SNEGSKA (reference sequence). This CDR3 region has 13 residues. CDR3 sequence (DNA): TGCAGTGCTAGAGATCCCGGCAGGATGGGCTACACCTTC. Amino acid sequence: CSARDPGRMGYTF.

This clonotype was picked up a small number of times. The chain uses TRBV6-2 or TRBV6-3 and TRBJ1-2, with TRBD1 identical over 7 bases. J gave up 4 bases and V 6 bases, and 8 bases lay outside the gene matches. This CDR3 is 14 amino acids long. Germline CDR1 reads MNHEY; CDR2 reads SVGEGT. CDR3: CASREQGTRYGYTF. The CDR3, as DNA: TGTGCCAGCAGGGAACAGGGGACTCGCTATGGCTACACCTTC.

This clonotype was recorded a few times. The J gene is TRBJ2-5, the V gene TRBV5-1, with D maybe TRBD2 (5 bases). The V end was cut by 4 bases, the J end by 2 bases, with 9 bases between. CDR3 length: 13 residues. CDR1 is SGHRS, CDR2 YFSETQ, per germline. The CDR3 sequence is CASSGSEQETQYF. The CDR3, as DNA: TGCGCCAGCAGCGGGAGTGAGCAAGAGACCCAGTACTTC.

A few counts support this clonotype. This rearrangement joins TRBV4-2 to TRBJ2-7; 13 bases map to TRBD2. Germline V gene data show CDR1 as LGHNA and CDR2 as YNFKEQ. The CDR3 runs 17 residues. The V and J ends lost 8 bases and 2 bases, in that order; junction bases with no gene match: 12. The CDR3 DNA reads TGTGCCAGCCCGCGACTAGCGGGAGGTTCCCAGCCCTACGAGCAGTACTTC. Translated, it gives CASPRLAGGSQPYEQYF.

Comments on this clonotype: With a much larger clone just one base away, this may be a read error. The chain uses TRBV29-1 and TRBJ2-7, with a weak D call TRBD2 (6 bases). Germline V gene sequence: CDR1 SQVTM, CDR2 ANQGSEA. This CDR3 contains 14 residues. The V gene lost 6 bases and the J gene lost 9 bases, with 24 bases spanning the gap. CDR3 region: CSVPTGTGLGGQYF. CDR3 nucleotides: TGCAGCGTCCCTACCGGGACTGGGCTAGGAGGGCAGTACTTC.

V usage is TRBV10-3 and J usage is TRBJ2-3; 8 positions agree with TRBD1. J was trimmed by 3 bases and V by 10 bases; bases with no gene match: 6. Germline values: CDR1 ENHRY, CDR2 SYGVKD. The CDR3 totals 13 residues. The chain's CDR3 is CATRTGKTDTQYF. The CDR3 region has the DNA TGTGCCACCAGGACAGGGAAAACAGATACGCAGTATTTT.

This rearrangement joins TRBV20-1 to TRBJ1-1, with 12 nucleotides matching TRBD1. V trimming: 5 bases; J trimming: 1 base; junction bases outside the gene matches: 5. CDR3 length equals 15 residues. The germline V gene encodes CDR1 DFQATT and CDR2 SNEGSKA (reference sequence). The CDR3 sequence is CSAAGQGATNTEAFF. The CDR3 DNA sequence: TGCAGTGCTGCGGGACAGGGGGCTACGAACACTGAAGCTTTCTTT.

This chain links TRBV7-6 with TRBJ2-4, with 10 positions matching TRBD1. The J call may be faulty, since TRBJ2-7 better matches the DNA end. Germline-derived CDR1 and CDR2 are SGHVS and FNYEAQ. The CDR3 spans 16 residues. The CDR3 DNA reads TGTGCCAGCAGCCAGACGCCGGGACAGGGGTTATACGAGCAGTACTTC. Amino acid sequence: CASSQTPGQGLYEQYF.

This chain joins TRBV5-5 and TRBJ1-1; 8 bases map to TRBD1. The CDR3 runs 13 residues. Germline CDR1 and CDR2: SGHKS and YYEKEE (reference sequence). Losses at the gene ends were 6 bases for V and 6 bases for J; bases not matched to a gene: 7. CDR3 sequence reads: CASNIQGAPEAFF. The CDR3 DNA sequence: TGTGCCAGCAACATCCAGGGGGCCCCTGAAGCTTTCTTT. Variable domain in full (rest from reference TRBV5-5 and TRBJ1-1): DAGVTQSPTHLIKTRGQQVTLRCSPISGHKSVSWYQQVLGQGPQFIFQYYEKEERGRGNFPDRFSARQFPNYSSELNVNALLLGDSALYLCASNIQGAPEAFFGQGTRLTVV.

The V call is TRBV9, the J call TRBJ2-3; possibly TRBD2 for D (6 bases). V shed 5 bases and J shed 3 bases, with 10 bases lying between them. This CDR3 spans 13 amino acids. Per the germline V gene, CDR1 is SGDLS and CDR2 is YYNGEE. CDR3 residues: CASRGGATDTQYF. The CDR3 DNA sequence: TGTGCCAGCAGGGGCGGGGCAACAGATACGCAGTATTTT. The full variable domain, completed using reference TRBV9 and TRBJ2-3, is DSGVTQTPKHLITATGQRVTLRCSPRSGDLSVYWYQQSLDQGLQFLIQYYNGEERAKGNILERFSAQQFPDLHSELNLSSLELGDSALYFCASRGGATDTQYFGPGTRLTVL.

This clonotype was seen a few times. This rearrangement joins TRBV6-1 to TRBJ2-3; D might be TRBD2 (6 bases). Between the trimmed V and J ends, which lost 5 bases and 4 bases, there was a span of 10 bases. Germline loops: CDR1 MNHNS, CDR2 SASEGT. The CDR3 contains 13 residues. The CDR3 loop reads CASSYSGPDTQYF. Here the CDR3 DNA reads TGTGCCAGCAGTTATAGCGGACCAGATACGCAGTATTTT.

This clonotype showed up just once. V usage is TRBV30 and J usage is TRBJ2-1; TRBD1 agrees at 7 bases. Germline V lookup: CDR1 GTSNPN, CDR2 SVGIG (reference sequence). The CDR3 length is 14 residues. V dropped 3 bases and J dropped 0; count of bases not matched to a gene: 2. The CDR3 region is CAWRQGPSYNEQFF. The CDR3 DNA is TGTGCCTGGAGACAGGGGCCCTCCTACAATGAGCAGTTCTTC.

This clonotype has more than one count but fewer than ten. The CDR3 DNA reads as TGCGCCGTCCAGGCTCTCCTAGCGGGGGAGCAGTACTTC. Amino acids: CAVQALLAGEQYF. V usage is TRBV20-1 and J usage is TRBJ2-7; TRBD2 matches 9 bases. This CDR3 region has 13 residues. In germline, CDR1 is DFQATT, CDR2 SNEGSKA (reference sequence).

The chain recombines TRBV3-1 with TRBJ2-7; D possibly corresponds to TRBD2 (6 bases). In germline, CDR1 is LGHDT, CDR2 YNNKEL (reference sequence). With 4 bases removed from V and 7 bases from J, the gap between germline ends came to 17 bases. This CDR3 has 14 amino acids. In nucleotides, the CDR3 is TGTGCCAGCAGCCCCAACTCGAGGCGGGGTGAGCAGTACTTC. Amino acids: CASSPNSRRGEQYF.